These 29 T cell receptor beta chains share one sample of origin, sequenced in a study of vaccination effects on CD4 cells after COVID-19. The authors isolated CD4+ T cells after roughly 10 days of culture. According to PCR results, the person was infected with SARS-CoV-2 between March and December 2020. Each participant was administered two doses of either the BNT162b2 or the mRNA-1273 vaccine. The assay was immunoSEQ multiplex PCR, and TCRdb's table has in-frame clones only and misses some. Found here are 40,000 to 45,000 clones, around 80% of them singletons; the top ten hold roughly 3.6%. These receptors have no identified antigens. The sample consisted of CD4+ T cells from PBMCs cultured without peptide, taken after COVID-19 vaccination. Receptor source: a human donor who had a prior SARS-CoV-2 infection.

The chain links TRBV19 to TRBJ1-1, with D possibly TRBD1 on 6 matching bases. With 6 bases removed from V and 5 bases from J, the gap between germline ends came to 19 bases. The V gene's germline CDR1 is LNHDA and CDR2 SQIVND (reference sequence). The CDR3 is made up of 15 amino acids. CDR3: CASSLEQTRGTEAFF. The CDR3 DNA reads TGTGCCAGTAGCCTAGAGCAGACAAGGGGGACTGAAGCTTTCTTT.

The rearrangement links TRBV4-2 to TRBJ1-2; D remains ambiguous. Germline V gene sequence: CDR1 LGHNA, CDR2 YNFKEQ. Trimming took 0 bases from V and 4 from J, leaving 9 bases between them. The CDR3 loop spans 14 amino acids. CDR3 amino acids: CASSQDRGGYGYTF. In nucleotides, the CDR3 is TGTGCCAGCAGCCAAGATCGGGGAGGCTATGGCTACACCTTC.

The chain links TRBV7-6 to TRBJ2-3, with TRBD2 matching 12 bases. Trimming at V came to 1 base and at J to 0 bases, leaving 2 bases not matched to a gene. Per the germline V gene, CDR1 is SGHVS and CDR2 is FNYEAQ. The CDR3 runs 17 residues. The CDR3 loop is CASSLGGLAGSTDTQYF. CDR3 nucleotide sequence: TGTGCCAGCAGCTTAGGTGGACTAGCGGGGAGCACAGATACGCAGTATTTT.

The chain joins TRBV5-8 to TRBJ2-7, with D tentatively TRBD2 (6 bases). The germline V gene has CDR1 SGHTS and CDR2 YDEGEE. CDR3 length: 13 residues. Trimming cost V 9 bases and J 5 bases, with 18 bases left between them. The CDR3 coding sequence is TGTGCCACCCCACTTTGGGCGGGAAACGAGCAGTACTTC. This encodes CATPLWAGNEQYF. Filled out from reference TRBV5-8 and TRBJ2-7, the complete variable domain reads EAGVTQSPTHLIKTRGQQATLRCSPISGHTSVYWYQQALGLGLQFLLWYDEGEERNRGNFPPRFSGRQFPNYSSELNVNALELEDSALYLCATPLWAGNEQYFGPGTRLTVT.

The sample holds a few counts of this clone. The chain employs TRBV25-1 and TRBJ2-7, with 12 bases aligning to TRBD1. The length of the CDR3 is 16 residues. Germline CDR1 MGHDK, CDR2 SYGVNS. J gave up 4 bases and V 8 bases, and 12 bases lay outside the gene matches. In DNA form, the CDR3 reads TGTGCCAGCGAAAAAATTCTGGGACAGGGGGCTTACGAGCAGTACTTC. Protein product: CASEKILGQGAYEQYF.

This sequence joins TRBV5-1 and TRBJ2-2, with 10 bases that match TRBD1. The junction had 7 bases not matched to a gene; V was cut back by 0 bases and J by 5 bases. The CDR3 is 17 amino acids. CDR1 is SGHRS, CDR2 YFSETQ, per germline. CDR3 amino acids: CASSLGPGTGETGELFF. The CDR3 bases are TGCGCCAGCAGCTTGGGTCCCGGGACAGGGGAAACCGGGGAGCTGTTTTTT. The whole variable domain, filled in from reference TRBV5-1 and TRBJ2-2, reads KAGVTQTPRYLIKTRGQQVTLSCSPISGHRSVSWYQQTPGQGLQFLFEYFSETQRNKGNFPGRFSGRQFSNSRSEMNVSTLELGDSALYLCASSLGPGTGETGELFFGEGSRLTVL.

The sample holds a few counts of this clone. V is TRBV6-5 and J is TRBJ2-3; 7 bases are shared with TRBD2. This CDR3 region has 15 residues. The germline CDR1 and CDR2 sequences are MNHEY and SVGAGI. V lost 0 bases, J lost 6 bases, and 6 bases stayed unmatched. CDR3 amino acids: CASSYSLAGEDTQYF. CDR3 DNA sequence: TGTGCCAGCAGTTACTCTCTGGCGGGAGAGGATACGCAGTATTTT.

The DNA for the CDR3 is TGTGCCAGCAGGTGGGGGGGCACAGATACGCAGTATTTT. It yields the protein CASRWGGTDTQYF. The J gene is TRBJ2-3, the V gene TRBV5-4; maybe TRBD2 (6 bases). Germline loops: CDR1 SGHNT, CDR2 YYREEE (reference sequence). The germline V and J ends were trimmed by 5 bases and 1 base, with 8 bases remaining between them. The CDR3 contains 13 residues.

The V call is TRBV12-3 or TRBV12-4, the J call TRBJ2-5; the D is unclear. The V gene lost 4 bases and the J gene lost 2 bases, with 8 bases spanning the gap. This CDR3 region has 13 residues. CDR3 sequence reads: CASSSRSQETQYF. DNA for the CDR3: TGTGCCAGCAGTTCAAGATCTCAAGAGACCCAGTACTTC.

CDR3 sequence (DNA): TGCAGTGCTAGTATACCTAGCGGGGGGGGCATTCAGTACTTC. Its protein product is CSASIPSGGGIQYF. The chain links TRBV20-1 to TRBJ2-4; 12 nucleotides match TRBD2. Losses at the gene ends were 3 bases for V and 9 bases for J; bases not matched to a gene: 6. Germline assignment: CDR1 DFQATT and CDR2 SNEGSKA (reference sequence). This CDR3 region has 14 residues.

This chain joins TRBV7-9 and TRBJ2-2; the D call may be TRBD1 or TRBD2 (5 bases each). V was cut by 6 bases and J by 0 bases, with 17 bases left in between. Germline lookup yields CDR1 SEHNR and CDR2 FQNEAQ (reference sequence). The length of the CDR3 is 17 residues. For the CDR3, the DNA is TGTGCCAGCAGAGGGGACCTGGGACGGACGAACACCGGGGAGCTGTTTTTT. Its translation is CASRGDLGRTNTGELFF.

The chain's CDR3 is CASRPGQGNEKLFF. DNA for the CDR3: TGTGCCAGCCGACCGGGACAGGGGAATGAAAAACTGTTTTTT. J is TRBJ1-4 and V is TRBV2; TRBD1 matches 10 bases. In germline, CDR1 is SNHLY, CDR2 FYNNEI. This CDR3 contains 14 residues. The J segment lost 5 bases and the V segment lost 8 bases, leaving 5 bases of the junction unmatched.

The chain recombines TRBV6-6 with TRBJ2-5, with D maybe TRBD2 (7 bases). The CDR3 contains 14 residues. V lost 6 bases and J lost 5, with 16 bases in between. Germline V gene data show CDR1 as MNHNY and CDR2 as SVGAGI (reference sequence). The CDR3 region has the DNA TGTGCCAGCAGCCGACTAGGGGGGGTGGAGACCCAGTACTTC. Protein sequence: CASSRLGGVETQYF.

The chain carries TRBV19 and TRBJ1-2, with TRBD1 identical over 8 bases. V shed 4 bases, J shed 4 bases, and the junction held 8 bases outside the gene matches. The germline CDR1 and CDR2 sequences are LNHDA and SQIVND (reference sequence). This CDR3 is 15 amino acids long. In DNA, the CDR3 is TGTGCCAGTAGTACGGGGCCAGGGGGCGTCTATGGCTACACCTTC. This gives the protein CASSTGPGGVYGYTF.

The chain is built from TRBV6-2 or TRBV6-3 and TRBJ2-3; TRBD2 agrees at 11 bases. Germline values: CDR1 MNHEY, CDR2 SVGEGT. V gave up 5 bases and J gave up 8 bases; unmatched junction bases: 18. The CDR3 runs to 18 residues. The CDR3 protein is CASSNTPPGLAVLVTQYF. DNA for the CDR3: TGTGCCAGCAGTAACACTCCCCCGGGACTAGCGGTCCTTGTTACGCAGTATTTT.

The chain is built from TRBV6-5 and TRBJ2-7; TRBD1 aligns across 8 bases. With 7 bases clipped from V and 3 bases from J, the junction kept 5 bases outside the gene matches. The CDR3 is 13 residues long. CDR1 is MNHEY and CDR2 is SVGAGI in the germline V gene. CDR3 in amino acids: CASTRQGIYEQYF. For the CDR3, the DNA is TGTGCCAGCACAAGACAGGGGATCTACGAGCAGTACTTC.

The V and J genes are TRBV9 and TRBJ1-2; 11 bases are shared with TRBD1. CDR3 length equals 18 residues. Germline loops: CDR1 SGDLS, CDR2 YYNGEE. The V segment lost 3 bases and the J segment 2 bases; nucleotides outside the gene matches: 12. The CDR3 is CASSATPQGQGGNYGYTF. The CDR3 region has the DNA TGTGCCAGCAGCGCGACACCCCAGGGACAGGGGGGAAACTATGGCTACACCTTC.

The rearrangement joins TRBV19 to TRBJ2-7, with 9 positions matching TRBD2. Germline loops: CDR1 LNHDA, CDR2 SQIVND (reference sequence). With V trimmed by 7 bases and J by 6 bases, 16 bases remained unmatched. The CDR3 has 16 amino acids. CDR3 nucleotides: TGTGCCAGTAATTGCGCAGGGACTAGCTTTTTCCTCGAGCAGTACTTC. Translation gives CASNCAGTSFFLEQYF.

The chain links TRBV5-1 to TRBJ1-3, with a weak D call TRBD1 (5 bases). In germline, CDR1 is SGHRS, CDR2 YFSETQ. V lost 4 bases and J 0 bases, leaving 11 bases between the germline ends. The CDR3 extends over 15 amino acids. The CDR3 is CASSTGRSSGNTIYF. CDR3 DNA: TGCGCCAGCAGCACGGGACGGTCCTCTGGAAACACCATATATTTT.

This chain links TRBV4-2 with TRBJ2-7; no definite D call. The V gene lost 0 bases and the J gene lost 6 bases, with 12 bases spanning the gap. This CDR3 has 14 amino acids. The germline CDR1 and CDR2 sequences are LGHNA and YNFKEQ. The CDR3 is CASSQELIGSEQYF. The CDR3, as DNA: TGTGCCAGCAGCCAAGAATTGATAGGGTCCGAGCAGTACTTC.

This clone has only a few counts. The rearrangement links TRBV4-1 to TRBJ1-2, with 10 bases fitting TRBD1. J gave up 0 bases and V 4 bases, and 11 bases lay outside the gene matches. The germline V gene has CDR1 MGHRA and CDR2 YSYEKL. This CDR3 spans 18 amino acids. The CDR3 DNA reads as TGCGCCAGCAGCCTACGGGACAGGGGATTGGCCTCTAACTATGGCTACACCTTC. Protein sequence: CASSLRDRGLASNYGYTF.

This clone was detected only a few times. The V and J genes are TRBV2 and TRBJ2-1, with D hard to call. The germline V gene has CDR1 SNHLY and CDR2 FYNNEI. V gave up 4 bases and J gave up 4 bases, with 11 bases separating them. The CDR3 consists of 14 residues. The DNA of the CDR3 is TGTGCCAGCAGTGGAGGTAGTCCGTACAATGAGCAGTTCTTC. Translating it yields CASSGGSPYNEQFF.

The chain carries TRBV6-5 and TRBJ1-6, with D perhaps TRBD1 (6 bases). V dropped 2 bases and J dropped 7 bases, with 12 bases sitting between them. The CDR3 runs to 15 residues. Germline CDR1 reads MNHEY; CDR2 reads SVGAGI. CDR3 region: CASSYTGTLNSPLHF. CDR3 in DNA: TGTGCCAGCAGTTACACAGGGACGTTGAATTCACCCCTCCACTTT.

This chain connects TRBV7-2 to TRBJ2-3; the D call may be TRBD1 or TRBD2 (5 bases each). V lost 5 bases and J 0 bases, leaving 12 bases between the germline ends. CDR1 SGHTA and CDR2 FQGNSA come from the germline V gene. The CDR3 is 15 amino acids. For the CDR3, the DNA is TGTGCCAGCAGCCACCGGGACCGGAGCACAGATACGCAGTATTTT. Translating gives CASSHRDRSTDTQYF.

This rearrangement joins TRBV2 to TRBJ1-6; unclear D gene. CDR1 is SNHLY, CDR2 FYNNEI, per germline. Trimming stripped 6 bases from V and 5 bases from J, with 2 bases between. The length of the CDR3 is 11 residues. CDR3 sequence (DNA): TGTGCCAGCAGGAATAATTCACCCCTCCACTTT. Protein sequence: CASRNNSPLHF.

This chain uses TRBV24-1 with TRBJ2-1; D is possibly TRBD1 (6 bases). The V gene's germline CDR1 is KGHDR and CDR2 SFDVKD. The V end was cut by 6 bases, the J end by 4 bases, with 15 bases between. The CDR3 has 15 residues. The CDR3 nucleotides read TGTGCCACCAGTACACAGGGTAAGACTTACAATGAGCAGTTCTTC. This sequence encodes CATSTQGKTYNEQFF.

The chain is built from TRBV3-1 (or the pseudogene TRBV3-2) and TRBJ2-5; D unresolved. CDR1 is LGHDT and CDR2 is YNNKEL in the germline V gene (reference sequence). The CDR3 loop spans 13 amino acids. V gave up 0 bases and J gave up 2 bases, with 4 bases separating them. The CDR3 sequence is CASSQDWQETQYF. DNA for the CDR3: TGTGCCAGCAGCCAAGACTGGCAAGAGACCCAGTACTTC.

This chain joins TRBV6-5 and TRBJ2-1; a weak D match, TRBD1 (5 bases). CDR1 is MNHEY and CDR2 is SVGAGI in the germline V gene. CDR3 length equals 14 residues. Trimming shortened V by 6 bases and J by 8 bases, and 17 bases separated the two germline ends. The CDR3 coding sequence is TGTGCCAGCAGCGACAGATGGGCCTCGGATGAGCAGTTCTTC. Amino acids: CASSDRWASDEQFF.

This clone was seen only once. The rearrangement uses TRBV15 and TRBJ2-7; 9 nucleotides match TRBD1. This CDR3 contains 16 residues. Trimming cost V 0 bases and J 3 bases; bases outside gene matches: 6. Germline V CDR1 and CDR2: LNHNV, YYDKDF (reference sequence). CDR3 region: CATSREPGQGFYEQYF. CDR3 sequence (DNA): TGTGCCACCAGCAGAGAACCGGGACAGGGATTCTACGAGCAGTACTTC. The full variable domain, rest sourced from reference TRBV15 and TRBJ2-7, is DAMVIQNPRYQVTQFGKPVTLSCSQTLNHNVMYWYQQKSSQAPKLLFHYYDKDFNNEADTPDNFQSRRPNTSFCFLDIRSPGLGDTAMYLCATSREPGQGFYEQYFGPGTRLTVT.